Below, 7 T cell receptor beta chains from the same sample are listed, as sequenced in a study of cytomegalovirus exposure and HLA in healthy donors. Vbeta (60) and Jbeta (13) primers were used in the PCR. Libraries were prepared by immunoSEQ multiplex PCR; TCRdb keeps only in-frame clonotypes and omits some of them. The sample consists of 130,000 to 150,000 clones, about 80% of them appearing once. The sequenced material came from PBMCs. The receptors derive from a female donor in good health and CMV-seronegative.

V gene TRBV30 combines with J gene TRBJ2-5; 7 bases align to TRBD2. CDR1 is GTSNPN and CDR2 is SVGIG in the germline V gene (reference sequence). The J segment lost 7 bases and the V segment lost 2 bases, leaving 16 bases of the junction unmatched. CDR3 length: 16 residues. The CDR3 sequence is CAWSMHSGLGGGTQYF. The CDR3 bases are TGTGCCTGGAGTATGCATTCCGGACTAGGCGGGGGGACCCAGTACTTC. Combining the CDR3 with reference TRBV30 and TRBJ2-5 gives the whole variable domain SQTIHQWPATLVQPVGSPLSLECTVEGTSNPNLYWYRQAAGRGLQLLFYSVGIGQISSEVPQNLSASRPQDRQFILSSKKLLLSDSGFYLCAWSMHSGLGGGTQYFGPGTRLLVL.

The CDR3 here is CASSDYWGREVQETQYF. The DNA of the CDR3 is TGTGCCAGCAGTGATTACTGGGGGCGGGAGGTCCAAGAGACCCAGTACTTC. The chain has TRBV28 and TRBJ2-5; 8 bases align to TRBD2. Losses at the gene ends were 5 bases for V and 1 base for J; bases not matched to a gene: 12. Germline CDR1 MDHEN, CDR2 SYDVKM. The CDR3 is 17 residues long.

This chain joins TRBV9 and TRBJ2-2, with a tentative D call TRBD1 (6 bases). The CDR3 consists of 15 residues. Germline loops: CDR1 SGDLS, CDR2 YYNGEE. Trimming pared 2 bases from V and 4 bases from J, leaving 12 bases between. The CDR3 region is CASSVGHRFTGELFF. CDR3 DNA: TGTGCCAGCAGCGTGGGACACAGGTTCACCGGGGAGCTGTTTTTT.

The V and J genes are TRBV14 and TRBJ1-1, with D possibly TRBD1 on 6 matching bases. V dropped 4 bases and J dropped 5 bases, with 11 bases sitting between them. Germline lookup yields CDR1 SGHDN and CDR2 FVKESK. The CDR3 totals 13 residues. CDR3 DNA sequence: TGTGCCAGCAGCCCGCCCGGGACAACTGAAGCTTTCTTT. Translating gives CASSPPGTTEAFF.

The chain carries TRBV5-4 and TRBJ2-1, with TRBD2 matching over 7 bases. CDR1 and CDR2 from the germline V gene are SGHNT and YYREEE (reference sequence). V lost 2 bases, J lost 8 bases, and 13 bases stayed unmatched. This CDR3 has 16 amino acids. The CDR3 nucleotides are TGTGCCAGCAGCTTAAAGGGAGGGTTGGCCGTTGATGAGCAGTTCTTC. Translating it yields CASSLKGGLAVDEQFF.

This clone occurred once. V gene TRBV7-3 combines with J gene TRBJ2-1, with a possible D match to TRBD2 (7 bases). The CDR3 contains 15 residues. With 1 base removed from V and 7 bases from J, the gap between germline ends came to 14 bases. In germline, CDR1 is SGHTA, CDR2 FQGTGA. CDR3 sequence (DNA): TGTGCCAGCAGCTTAATTGGGGGGGCCATGAATGAGCAGTTCTTC. Amino acids: CASSLIGGAMNEQFF.

The rearrangement joins TRBV2 to TRBJ1-1; perhaps TRBD1 as D (5 bases). Germline V lookup: CDR1 SNHLY, CDR2 FYNNEI. The V gene lost 9 bases and the J gene lost 1 base, with 15 bases spanning the gap. This CDR3 comprises 14 residues. The CDR3 DNA reads TGTGCCAGTGAGCTTGGTGACAGGAACACTGAAGCTTTCTTT. This encodes CASELGDRNTEAFF.